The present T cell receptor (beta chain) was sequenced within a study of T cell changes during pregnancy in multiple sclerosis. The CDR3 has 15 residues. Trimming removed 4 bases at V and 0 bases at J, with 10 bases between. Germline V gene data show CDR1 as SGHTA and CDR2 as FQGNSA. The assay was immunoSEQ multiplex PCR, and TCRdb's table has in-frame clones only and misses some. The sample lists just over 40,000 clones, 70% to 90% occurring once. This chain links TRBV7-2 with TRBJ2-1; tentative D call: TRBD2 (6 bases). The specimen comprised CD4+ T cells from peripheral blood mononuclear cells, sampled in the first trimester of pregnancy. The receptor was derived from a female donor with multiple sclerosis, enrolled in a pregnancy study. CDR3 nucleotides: TGTGCCAGCAGCTCGTTCGGGAGCTCCTACAATGAGCAGTTCTTC. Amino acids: CASSSFGSSYNEQFF.